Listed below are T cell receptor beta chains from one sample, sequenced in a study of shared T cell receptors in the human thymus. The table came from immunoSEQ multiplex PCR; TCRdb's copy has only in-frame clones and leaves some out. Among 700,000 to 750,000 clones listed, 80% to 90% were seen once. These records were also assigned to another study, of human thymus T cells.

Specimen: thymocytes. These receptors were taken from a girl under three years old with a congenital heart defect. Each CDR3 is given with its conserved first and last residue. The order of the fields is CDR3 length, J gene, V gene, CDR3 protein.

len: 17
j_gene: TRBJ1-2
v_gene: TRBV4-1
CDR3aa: CASSQDLGVLFPDGYTF

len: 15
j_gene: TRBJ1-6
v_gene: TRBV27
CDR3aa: CASSPSGSGHSPLHF

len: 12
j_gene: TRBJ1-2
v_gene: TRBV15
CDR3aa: CATSSREGGYTF

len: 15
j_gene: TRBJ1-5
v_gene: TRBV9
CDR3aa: CASSAGTGSNQPQHF

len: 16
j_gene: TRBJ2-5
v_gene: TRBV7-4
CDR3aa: CASSYQPGLNKETQYF

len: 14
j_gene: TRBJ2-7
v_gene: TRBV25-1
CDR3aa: CASSHKRGLNEQYF

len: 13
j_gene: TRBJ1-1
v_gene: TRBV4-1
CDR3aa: CASSQEGQNGAFF

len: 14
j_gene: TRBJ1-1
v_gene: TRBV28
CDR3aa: CATGGESLDTEAFF

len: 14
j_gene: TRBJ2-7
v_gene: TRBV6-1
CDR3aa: CASIWTLLSYEQYF

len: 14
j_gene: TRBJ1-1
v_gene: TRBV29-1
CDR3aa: CSVIVRDKNTEAFF

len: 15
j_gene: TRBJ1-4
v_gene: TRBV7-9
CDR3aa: CASSHWTEPNEKLFF

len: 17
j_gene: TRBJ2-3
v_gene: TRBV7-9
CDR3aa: CASSLARGGPLVDTQYF

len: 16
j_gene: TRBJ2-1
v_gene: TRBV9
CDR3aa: CASSVVALGGPHEQFF

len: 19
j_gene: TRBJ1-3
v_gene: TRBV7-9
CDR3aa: CASSTRRDRAKLTGNTIYF

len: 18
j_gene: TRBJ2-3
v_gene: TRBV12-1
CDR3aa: CASSFVEARGRCTDTQYF

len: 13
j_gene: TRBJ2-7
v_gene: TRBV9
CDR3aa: CASSVDRGHEQYF